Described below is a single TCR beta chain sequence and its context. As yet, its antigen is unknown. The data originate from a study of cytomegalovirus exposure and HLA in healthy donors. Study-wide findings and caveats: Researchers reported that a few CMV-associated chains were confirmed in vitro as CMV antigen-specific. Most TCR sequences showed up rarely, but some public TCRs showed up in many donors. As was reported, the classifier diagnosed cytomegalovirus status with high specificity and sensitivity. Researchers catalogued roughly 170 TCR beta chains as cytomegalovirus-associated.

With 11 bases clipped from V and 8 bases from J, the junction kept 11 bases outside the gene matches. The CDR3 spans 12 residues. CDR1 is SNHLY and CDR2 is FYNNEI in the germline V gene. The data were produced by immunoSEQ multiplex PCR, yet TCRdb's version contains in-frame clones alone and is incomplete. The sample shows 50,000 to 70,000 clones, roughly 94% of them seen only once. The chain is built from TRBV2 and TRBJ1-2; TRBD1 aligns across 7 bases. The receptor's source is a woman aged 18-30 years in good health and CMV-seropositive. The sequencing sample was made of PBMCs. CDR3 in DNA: TGTGCCGGCCAGGGGGATGAGGGCGGCTACACCTTC. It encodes CAGQGDEGGYTF. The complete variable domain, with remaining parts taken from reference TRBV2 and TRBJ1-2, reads EPEVTQTPSHQVTQMGQEVILRCVPISNHLYFYWYRQILGQKVEFLVSFYNNEISEKSEIFDDQFSVERPDGSNFTLKIRSTKLEDSAMYFCAGQGDEGGYTFGSGTRLTVV.